Here is one TCR beta chain with its context. Its recognized antigen is unknown. Per-base quality was not reported, and no clone a single base away is much larger than it. Receptor amplification or capture employed 5' RACE. The sequencer listed for this sample is Illumina HiSeq 2500. A second about 6 to 11 cycle PCR used a sample-barcoded 5' primer and a J-beta primer mix. Each TCR beta cDNA molecule received a unique molecular identifier from a template-switch 5' adaptor carrying 12 random nucleotides. Each sample yielded at least 2.5 million CDR3-containing paired-end reads. First-strand cDNA was synthesized from all RNA with the Mint cDNA synthesis kit, primed by a TRBC-specific oligonucleotide. After uracil-DNA glycosylase treatment, a first 18-cycle PCR used universal primers M1SS and BC2_uni_R on all cDNA. The study's own analysis went as follows. For normalization, 1 million high-quality reads were randomly selected from each sample, with every read carrying a distinct molecular identifier. Reads with shared molecular identifiers were discarded instead of being binned into consensus sequences. MiTCR, set to a Q25 quality threshold and the strictest error-elimination algorithm, was used for CDR3 identification, clonotype clustering and error correction. A nonparametric unseen species model using Euler transformation provided a lower-bound estimate of total TCR beta diversity. Starting from the raw public reads, TCRdb applied fastp trimming at Q25, assembled clones with MiXCR and retained in-frame beta chains. Rows are unified per CDR3 protein, each entry keeping the most common DNA and genes. The V and J calls and clone size are TCRdb's, not the authors'. In all, the sample holds about 1.1 million distinct CDR3 sequences, and 35% to 45% of those were seen once. The ten largest clones take up around 13% of the sample.

The data belong to a study of blood T cells in healthy people across ages (dated by TCRdb to the mid-2010s). About the full investigation: In model experiments, template switching captured about one uniquely barcoded TCR beta cDNA molecule for every two T cells. Age-related changes in TCR beta repertoire diversity were measured in the study by deep sequencing normalized with unique cDNA molecular identifiers. Four age groups were formed from the donors: young (average approximately 15 years), middle-aged (more than 35), aged (roughly 58) and long-lived (less than 85). To avoid experimental bias, donors of different ages were distributed randomly across sequencing lanes. Using the same blood draw, the study looked at two additional independent replicas of 1 million unique cDNA reads for two donors, one aged 18 to 29 and the other aged 80 or older. Overall results and qualifications from the work: The percentage of naive T cells measured by flow cytometry correlated strongly with observed TCR beta diversity. Donor CMV infection status was unknown, potentially confounding age-related changes in expanded clonotypes. Conclusive comparison of naive and antigen-experienced compartments was prevented by the profiling of bulk unsorted PBMCs. Compared with the aged group, the long-lived group had more naive CD4+ T cells, fewer expanded clones and increased TCR diversity, suggesting age selection. Total diversity estimates from one million sequenced T cells were considered lower bounds and underestimates. Observed TCR beta diversity per million T cells fell roughly linearly with age, and a significant reduction was already apparent by age roughly 40.

Inclusive of the bounding cysteine and phenylalanine, the CDR3 is 15 residues long. Just the 45-base CDR3 DNA is kept, in frame starting at base 1. Based on the germline V gene (reference sequence), the CDR1 and CDR2 sequences are MNHEY and SMNVEV. The junction shows trimming of 5 bases on V and 6 bases on J, and the gene matches do not reach 11 bases of it. Systemically healthy Caucasian individuals from Russia, around 38 in total and aged roughly 6 to 90 years, were included as donors. Roughly 10 milliliters of peripheral blood were drawn from each donor into EDTA-treated Vacutainer tubes. Ficoll-Paque density-gradient centrifugation was used to isolate PBMCs, with at least 6.5 million per sample. Trizol reagent was used to extract total RNA from the PBMCs, yielding at least 6 micrograms per sample. For every donor, flow cytometry on a PBMC aliquot measured the percentage of naive CD45RAhigh/CD27high T cells.

The clonotype was recovered from a man aged 18 to 35 in good health. This receptor chain uses TRBV27 and TRBJ2-3; TRBD2 fits 7 bases in the junction. Sequencing used blood. The CDR3 region reads CASSLNSGVTDTQYF. The DNA sequence is as follows: TGTGCCAGCAGTCTCAACAGCGGGGTGACTGATACGCAGTATTTT.